This TCR beta chain was identified in a study of PD-1 blockade in classical Hodgkin lymphoma. Study-wide context: Nivolumab dosed at 3 mg/kg went to patients intravenously every 2 weeks.

Study results and caveats: By C4D1 there was a significant rise in CD4+ TCR diversity but not in CD8+ TCR diversity. Factors driving the repertoire differences, possibly disease activity or prior therapy, remain undefined.

TCRdb keeps only in-frame clones here, not all; method: immunoSEQ multiplex PCR. The data show more than 40,000 clones, roughly two thirds seen once. Time point noted: cycle 4 day 1 (C4D1), after less than seven weeks of nivolumab. Each of the patients experienced relapse following autologous stem cell transplantation, and their brentuximab vedotin exposure differed. Best outcomes ranged across complete response, partial response and progressive disease. The CDR3 is made up of 13 amino acids. Trimming left V 7 bases short and J 10 bases short, with 17 bases between. Germline CDR1 and CDR2: SGHAT and FQNNGV. This clone was picked up a small number of times. What it binds is not known.

The receptor comes from a human donor with classical Hodgkin lymphoma. The genes are TRBV11-2 and TRBJ2-1; D is unclear. Here the sequenced sample was peripheral blood mononuclear cells (PBMCs), taken before the fourth cycle of nivolumab. The CDR3, as DNA: TGTGCCAGCACCTCCGGACCGCATCTAGAGCAGTTCTTC. Translation: CASTSGPHLEQFF. Full variable domain (outside the CDR3, taken from reference TRBV11-2 and TRBJ2-1): EAGVAQSPRYKIIEKRQSVAFWCNPISGHATLYWYQQILGQGPKLLIQFQNNGVVDDSQLPKDRFSAERLKGVDSTLKIQPAKLEDSAVYLCASTSGPHLEQFFGPGTRLTVL.